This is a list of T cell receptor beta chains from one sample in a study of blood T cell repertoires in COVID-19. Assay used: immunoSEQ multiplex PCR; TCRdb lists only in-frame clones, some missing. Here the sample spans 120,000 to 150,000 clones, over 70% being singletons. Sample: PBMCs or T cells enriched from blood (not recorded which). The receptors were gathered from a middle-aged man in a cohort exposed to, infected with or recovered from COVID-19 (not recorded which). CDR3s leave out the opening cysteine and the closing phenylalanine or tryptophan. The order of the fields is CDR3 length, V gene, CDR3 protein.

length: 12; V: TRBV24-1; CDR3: ATSEAGGSQPQH
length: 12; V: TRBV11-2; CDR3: ASSLKAAHYEQY
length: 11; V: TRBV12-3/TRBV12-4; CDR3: ASSPGSGTKKF
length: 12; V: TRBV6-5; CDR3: ASRRERVNTEAF
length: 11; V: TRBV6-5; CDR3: ASRGQENSPLH
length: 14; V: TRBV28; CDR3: ASSSAGGAGANVLT
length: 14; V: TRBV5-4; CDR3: ASSLGRSGGNYGYT
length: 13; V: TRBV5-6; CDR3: ASSGGGSSYNEQF
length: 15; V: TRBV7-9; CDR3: ASSPGFGDTYTGELF
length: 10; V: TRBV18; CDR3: ASSPYGAEAF
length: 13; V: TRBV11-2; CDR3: ASSLAVTATDTQY
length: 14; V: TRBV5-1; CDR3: ASSLASGVDTGELF
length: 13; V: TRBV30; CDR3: AWSDGDRWADTQY
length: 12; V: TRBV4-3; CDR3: ASSQLAGEYEQY
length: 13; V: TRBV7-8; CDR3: ASSLVTAGNSPLH
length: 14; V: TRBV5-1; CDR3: ASSYKQQGAKYGYT
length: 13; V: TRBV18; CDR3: ASSPRIAGYNEQF
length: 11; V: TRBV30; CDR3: AWSVRDNYEQY
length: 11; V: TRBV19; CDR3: ASSIRDPYGYT
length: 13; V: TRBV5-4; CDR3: ASSLGAGGDYGYT
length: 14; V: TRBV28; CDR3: ASSLQLAGVTGELF
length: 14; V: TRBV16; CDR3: ASSQSEGGRTDTQY
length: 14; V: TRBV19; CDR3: ASSIQRQGLNEKLF
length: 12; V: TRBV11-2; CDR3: ASSLGRVGETQY
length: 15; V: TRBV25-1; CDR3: ASSDPGLAGLRETQY
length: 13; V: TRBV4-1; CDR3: ASSPMPGGFYEQY
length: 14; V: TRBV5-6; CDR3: ASSLRRNSFSYEQY
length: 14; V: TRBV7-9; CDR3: ASRGLGDGIYNEQF
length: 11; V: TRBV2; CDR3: ASTIPGDGELF
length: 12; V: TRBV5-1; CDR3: ASSLGQSTGELF
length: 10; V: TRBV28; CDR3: ASSVGTYEQY
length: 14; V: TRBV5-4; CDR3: ASSLGIVTGGYEQY
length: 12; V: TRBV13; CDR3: ASSLAGSGYGYT
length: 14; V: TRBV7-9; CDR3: ASSSFGQGISYEQY
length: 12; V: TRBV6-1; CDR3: ASSEDPSSYEQY
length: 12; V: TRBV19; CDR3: ARGGQGSNYGYT
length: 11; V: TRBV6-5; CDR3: ASSYSSQSEQY
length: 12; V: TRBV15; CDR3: ATRLQGASYEQY
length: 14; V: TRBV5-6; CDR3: ASSLPSGRSENEQF
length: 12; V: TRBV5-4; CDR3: ASSSRTTTDTQY